This T cell receptor beta chain was profiled in a study of cytomegalovirus exposure and HLA in healthy donors. Generated by immunoSEQ multiplex PCR, the TCRdb table keeps only in-frame clones and is missing some. The sample gives roughly 140,000 clones, more than 85% of which show up once; about 0.7% is in the top ten. CDR3 length: 15 residues. Germline V gives CDR1 SGDLS, CDR2 YYNGEE. V was clipped by 0 bases and J by 9 bases, with 16 bases between them. Sequenced: PBMCs. The rearrangement links TRBV9 to TRBJ2-1; D not resolved. The clonotype comes from a young man in good health and CMV-seronegative. DNA of the CDR3: TGTGCCAGCAGCGTAGGGTGGGTTCAGCCAGGTGAGCAGTTCTTC. Encoded protein: CASSVGWVQPGEQFF.